Each of the 7 T cell receptor beta chains below was sequenced from the same sample in a study of blood T cell repertoires in COVID-19. Some clones are missing from TCRdb's copy, which holds only in-frame ones; the method was immunoSEQ multiplex PCR. Of approximately 300,000 clones listed, more than 75% are singletons. Sequenced sample: PBMCs or T cells enriched from blood (not recorded which). The origin of the receptors is a woman aged 18 to 35 who had recovered from COVID-19.

This chain connects TRBV5-6 to TRBJ1-3; 8 nucleotides agree with TRBD1. CDR3 length equals 16 residues. Trimming removed 2 bases from V and 1 base from J; junction bases left unmatched: 5. The V gene's germline CDR1 is SGHDT and CDR2 YYEEEE. CDR3 loop: CASSFRRTGSGNTIYF. The CDR3 coding sequence is TGTGCCAGCAGCTTTCGAAGGACAGGGTCTGGAAACACCATATATTTT. The full variable domain, its missing parts supplied by reference TRBV5-6 and TRBJ1-3, is DAGVTQSPTHLIKTRGQQVTLRCSPKSGHDTVSWYQQALGQGPQFIFQYYEEEERQRGNFPDRFSGHQFPNYSSELNVNALLLGDSALYLCASSFRRTGSGNTIYFGEGSWLTVV.

The CDR3 bases are TGTGCCAGTAGTATTAGTGCCAATGAGCAGTTCTTC. It codes for CASSISANEQFF. This rearrangement joins TRBV19 to TRBJ2-1, with D hard to call. This CDR3 contains 12 residues. Trimming removed 3 bases at V and 6 bases at J, with 6 bases between. Germline V gene data show CDR1 as LNHDA and CDR2 as SQIVND (reference sequence). The whole variable domain, remainder taken from reference TRBV19 and TRBJ2-1, is DGGITQSPKYLFRKEGQNVTLSCEQNLNHDAMYWYRQDPGQGLRLIYYSQIVNDFQKGDIAEGYSVSREKKESFPLTVTSAQKNPTAFYLCASSISANEQFFGPGTRLTVL.

J is TRBJ2-1 and V is TRBV4-1; TRBD1 aligns across 10 bases. Trimming cost V 0 bases and J 0 bases; bases outside gene matches: 2. This CDR3 spans 17 amino acids. Germline assignment: CDR1 MGHRA and CDR2 YSYEKL. The chain's CDR3 is CASSQDGQGGSYNEQFF. The CDR3 DNA reads TGCGCCAGCAGCCAAGATGGACAGGGGGGCTCCTACAATGAGCAGTTCTTC.

CDR3 sequence (DNA): TGTGCCAGCAGCCTGGGACTAGCGGGAGTAAAAGAGACCCAGTACTTC. Protein: CASSLGLAGVKETQYF. The rearrangement links TRBV5-8 to TRBJ2-5, with 14 positions matching TRBD2. The J segment lost 3 bases and the V segment lost 4 bases, leaving 5 bases of the junction unmatched. Per germline, CDR1 SGHTS and CDR2 YDEGEE. This CDR3 comprises 16 residues.

This rearrangement joins TRBV5-1 to TRBJ2-3; 12 bases match TRBD2. V lost 2 bases and J lost 8; bases outside the gene matches: 9. Germline assignment: CDR1 SGHRS and CDR2 YFSETQ. The CDR3 totals 16 residues. CDR3 amino acids: CASSLLAGGAQGTQYF. In DNA, the CDR3 is TGCGCCAGCAGCTTACTAGCGGGGGGAGCACAAGGTACGCAGTATTTT.

This clone was observed once. The J gene is TRBJ2-7, the V gene TRBV27; D gene ambiguous. Germline CDR1 and CDR2: MNHEY and SMNVEV (reference sequence). The CDR3 is 14 amino acids. V shed 5 bases and J shed 1 base, with 12 bases lying between them. The CDR3 sequence is CASSQRRTSYEQYF. Written as DNA, the CDR3 is TGTGCCAGCAGTCAACGCCGCACTTCCTACGAGCAGTACTTC.

This clone was found a few times. This sequence joins TRBV18 and TRBJ1-2, with 10 bases fitting TRBD1. The junction had 3 bases not matched to a gene; V was cut back by 6 bases and J by 5 bases. The V gene's germline CDR1 is KGHSH and CDR2 LQKENI. CDR3 length equals 13 residues. As DNA, the CDR3 is TGTGCCAGCTCCCTGGGACAGGGGTATGGCTACACCTTC. It is translated as CASSLGQGYGYTF.